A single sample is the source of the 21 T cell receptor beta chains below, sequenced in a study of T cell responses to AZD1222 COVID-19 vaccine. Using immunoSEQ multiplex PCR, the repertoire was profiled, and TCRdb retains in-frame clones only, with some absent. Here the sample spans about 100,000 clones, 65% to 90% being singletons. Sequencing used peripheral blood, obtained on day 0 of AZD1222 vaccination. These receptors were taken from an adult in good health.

CDR3 in amino acids: CASSYRRHSGLTEAFF. CDR3 nucleotide sequence: TGTGCCAGCAGTTACCGCCGACACAGTGGATTGACTGAAGCTTTCTTT. This chain joins TRBV6-5 and TRBJ1-1; the D is unclear. V lost 2 bases to trimming and J lost 5 bases, with 18 bases between them. CDR3 length: 16 amino acids. CDR1 and CDR2 (germline): MNHEY, SVGAGI.

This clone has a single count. In nucleotides, the CDR3 is TGTGCCAGTAGTATAGAGAACTATGGCTACACCTTC. Residues: CASSIENYGYTF. V usage is TRBV19 and J usage is TRBJ1-2; D call uncertain. The germline V gene encodes CDR1 LNHDA and CDR2 SQIVND (reference sequence). Trimming left V 0 bases short and J 2 bases short, with 1 base between. The CDR3 totals 12 residues. The complete variable domain, with remaining parts taken from reference TRBV19 and TRBJ1-2, reads DGGITQSPKYLFRKEGQNVTLSCEQNLNHDAMYWYRQDPGQGLRLIYYSQIVNDFQKGDIAEGYSVSREKKESFPLTVTSAQKNPTAFYLCASSIENYGYTFGSGTRLTVV.

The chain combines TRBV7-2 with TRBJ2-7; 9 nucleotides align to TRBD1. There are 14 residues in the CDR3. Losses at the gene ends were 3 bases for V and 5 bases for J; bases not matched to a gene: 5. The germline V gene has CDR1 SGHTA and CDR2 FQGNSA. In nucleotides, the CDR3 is TGTGCCAGCAGCTTTCAGACAGGGGGGAACGAGCAGTACTTC. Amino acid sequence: CASSFQTGGNEQYF. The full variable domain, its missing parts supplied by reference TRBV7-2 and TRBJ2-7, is GAGVSQSPSNKVTEKGKDVELRCDPISGHTALYWYRQSLGQGLEFLIYFQGNSAPDKSGLPSDRFSAERTGGSVSTLTIQRTQQEDSAVYLCASSFQTGGNEQYFGPGTRLTVT.

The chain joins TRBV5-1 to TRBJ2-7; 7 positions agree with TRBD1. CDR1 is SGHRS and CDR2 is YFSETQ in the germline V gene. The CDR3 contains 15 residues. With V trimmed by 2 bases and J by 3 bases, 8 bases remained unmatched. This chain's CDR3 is CASSFTGTEFYEQYF. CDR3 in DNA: TGCGCCAGCAGCTTCACCGGGACAGAGTTCTACGAGCAGTACTTC.

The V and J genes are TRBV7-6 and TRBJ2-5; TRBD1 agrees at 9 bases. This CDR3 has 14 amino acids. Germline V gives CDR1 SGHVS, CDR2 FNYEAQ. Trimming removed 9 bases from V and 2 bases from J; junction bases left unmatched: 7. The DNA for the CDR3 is TGTGCCAGTAGCCGGGGACAGGGACAAGAGACCCAGTACTTC. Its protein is CASSRGQGQETQYF.

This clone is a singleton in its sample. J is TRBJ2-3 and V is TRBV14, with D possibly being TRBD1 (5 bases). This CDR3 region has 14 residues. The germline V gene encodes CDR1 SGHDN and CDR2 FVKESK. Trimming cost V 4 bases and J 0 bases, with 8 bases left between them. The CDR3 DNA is TGTGCCAGCAGCCCAGGGCTTAGCACAGATACGCAGTATTTT. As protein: CASSPGLSTDTQYF.

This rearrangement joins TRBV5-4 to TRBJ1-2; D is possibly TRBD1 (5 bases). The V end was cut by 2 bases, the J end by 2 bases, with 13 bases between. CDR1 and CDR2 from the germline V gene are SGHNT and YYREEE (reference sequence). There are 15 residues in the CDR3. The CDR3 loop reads CASSFGGTMNYGYTF. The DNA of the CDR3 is TGTGCCAGCAGCTTCGGAGGGACGATGAACTATGGCTACACCTTC.

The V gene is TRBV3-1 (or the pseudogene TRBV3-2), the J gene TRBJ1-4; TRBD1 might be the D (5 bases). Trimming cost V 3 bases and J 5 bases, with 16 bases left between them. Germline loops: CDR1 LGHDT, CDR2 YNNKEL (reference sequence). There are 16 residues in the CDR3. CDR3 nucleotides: TGTGCCAGCAGCCATAGGAGGGGCAGCTCCAATGAAAAACTGTTTTTT. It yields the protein CASSHRRGSSNEKLFF.

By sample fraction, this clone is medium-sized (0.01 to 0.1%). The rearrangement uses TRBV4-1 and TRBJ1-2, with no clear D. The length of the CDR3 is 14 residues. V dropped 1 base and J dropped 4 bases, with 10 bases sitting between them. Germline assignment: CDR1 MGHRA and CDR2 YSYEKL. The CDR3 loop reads CASSQVGETYGYTF. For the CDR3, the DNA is TGCGCCAGCAGCCAAGTAGGAGAAACCTATGGCTACACCTTC.

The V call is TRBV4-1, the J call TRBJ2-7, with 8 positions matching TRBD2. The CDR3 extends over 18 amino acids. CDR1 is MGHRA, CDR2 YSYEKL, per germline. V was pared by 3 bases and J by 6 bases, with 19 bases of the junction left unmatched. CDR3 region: CASSQSLMGPGGGGEQYF. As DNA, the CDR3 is TGCGCCAGCAGCCAGAGCTTGATGGGACCGGGAGGGGGTGGCGAGCAGTACTTC.

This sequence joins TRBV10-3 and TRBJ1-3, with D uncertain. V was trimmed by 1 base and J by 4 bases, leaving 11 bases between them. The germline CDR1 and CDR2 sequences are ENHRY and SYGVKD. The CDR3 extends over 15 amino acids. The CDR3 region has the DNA TGTGCCATCAGTGAGTTTGCTGGGTCGGGAAACACCATATATTTT. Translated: CAISEFAGSGNTIYF.

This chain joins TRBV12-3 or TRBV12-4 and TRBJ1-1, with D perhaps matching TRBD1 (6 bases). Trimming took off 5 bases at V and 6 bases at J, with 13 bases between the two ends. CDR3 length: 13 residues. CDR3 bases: TGTGCCAGCAGTCTCCTTACAGGGTCTGAAGCTTTCTTT. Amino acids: CASSLLTGSEAFF.

The CDR3 loop is CASSETSGGEETQYF. The DNA for the CDR3 is TGTGCCAGCAGTGAGACTAGCGGGGGGGAAGAGACCCAGTACTTC. This rearrangement joins TRBV6-1 to TRBJ2-5, with 14 bases that match TRBD2. CDR1 and CDR2 (germline): MNHNS, SASEGT. The CDR3 loop spans 15 amino acids. V shed 3 bases and J 3 bases; nucleotides not matched to a gene: 0.

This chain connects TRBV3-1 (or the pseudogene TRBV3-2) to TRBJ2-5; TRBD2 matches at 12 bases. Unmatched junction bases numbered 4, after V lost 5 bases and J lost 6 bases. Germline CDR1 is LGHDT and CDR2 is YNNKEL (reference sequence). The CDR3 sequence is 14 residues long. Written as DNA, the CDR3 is TGTGCCAGCAGCTCAGGACTAGCGGGGCAGACCCAGTACTTC. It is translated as CASSSGLAGQTQYF.

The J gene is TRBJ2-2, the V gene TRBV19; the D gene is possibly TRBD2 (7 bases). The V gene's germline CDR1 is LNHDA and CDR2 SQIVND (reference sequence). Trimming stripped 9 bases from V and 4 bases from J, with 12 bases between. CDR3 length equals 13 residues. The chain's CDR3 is CASRGAGTGELFF. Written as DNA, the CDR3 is TGTGCCAGCCGGGGGGCGGGCACCGGGGAGCTGTTTTTT.

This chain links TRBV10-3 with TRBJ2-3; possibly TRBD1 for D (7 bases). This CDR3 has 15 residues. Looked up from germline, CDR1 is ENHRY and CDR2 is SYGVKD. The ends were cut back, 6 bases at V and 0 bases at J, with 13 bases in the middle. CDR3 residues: CAISAAGGSTDTQYF. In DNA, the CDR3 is TGTGCCATCAGCGCTGCAGGGGGGAGCACAGATACGCAGTATTTT.

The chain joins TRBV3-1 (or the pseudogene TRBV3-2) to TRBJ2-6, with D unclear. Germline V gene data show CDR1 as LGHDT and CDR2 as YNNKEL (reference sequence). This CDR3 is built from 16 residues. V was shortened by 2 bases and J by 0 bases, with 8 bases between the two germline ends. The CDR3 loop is CASSQSRTSGANVLTF. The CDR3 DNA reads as TGTGCCAGCAGCCAAAGCAGGACCTCTGGGGCCAACGTCCTGACTTTC.

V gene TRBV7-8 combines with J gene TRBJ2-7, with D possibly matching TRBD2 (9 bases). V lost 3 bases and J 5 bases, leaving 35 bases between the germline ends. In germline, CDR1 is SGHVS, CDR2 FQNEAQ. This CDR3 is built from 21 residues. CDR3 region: CASSFSRVDRAQREAYHEQYF. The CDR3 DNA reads TGTGCCAGCAGCTTCTCCCGGGTGGACAGGGCCCAGCGGGAGGCTTACCACGAGCAGTACTTC.

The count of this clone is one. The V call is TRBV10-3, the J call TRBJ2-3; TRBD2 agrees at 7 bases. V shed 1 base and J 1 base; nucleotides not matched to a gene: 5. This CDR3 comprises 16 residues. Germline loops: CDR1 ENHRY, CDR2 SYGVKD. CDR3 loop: CAISEFDRGGTDTQYF. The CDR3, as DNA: TGTGCCATCAGTGAGTTTGACCGGGGGGGCACAGATACGCAGTATTTT.

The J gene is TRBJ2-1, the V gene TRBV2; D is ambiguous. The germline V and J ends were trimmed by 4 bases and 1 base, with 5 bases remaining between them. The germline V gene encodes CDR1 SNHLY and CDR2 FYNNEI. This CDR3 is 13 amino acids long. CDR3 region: CASSVWSYNEQFF. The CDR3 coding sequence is TGTGCCAGCAGTGTCTGGTCCTACAATGAGCAGTTCTTC.

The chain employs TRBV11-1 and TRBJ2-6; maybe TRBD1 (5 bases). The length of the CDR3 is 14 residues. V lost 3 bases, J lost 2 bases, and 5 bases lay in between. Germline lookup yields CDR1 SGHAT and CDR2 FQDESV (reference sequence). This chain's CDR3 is CASSFRAGANVLTF. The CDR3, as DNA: TGTGCCAGCAGCTTCAGGGCTGGGGCCAACGTCCTGACTTTC.